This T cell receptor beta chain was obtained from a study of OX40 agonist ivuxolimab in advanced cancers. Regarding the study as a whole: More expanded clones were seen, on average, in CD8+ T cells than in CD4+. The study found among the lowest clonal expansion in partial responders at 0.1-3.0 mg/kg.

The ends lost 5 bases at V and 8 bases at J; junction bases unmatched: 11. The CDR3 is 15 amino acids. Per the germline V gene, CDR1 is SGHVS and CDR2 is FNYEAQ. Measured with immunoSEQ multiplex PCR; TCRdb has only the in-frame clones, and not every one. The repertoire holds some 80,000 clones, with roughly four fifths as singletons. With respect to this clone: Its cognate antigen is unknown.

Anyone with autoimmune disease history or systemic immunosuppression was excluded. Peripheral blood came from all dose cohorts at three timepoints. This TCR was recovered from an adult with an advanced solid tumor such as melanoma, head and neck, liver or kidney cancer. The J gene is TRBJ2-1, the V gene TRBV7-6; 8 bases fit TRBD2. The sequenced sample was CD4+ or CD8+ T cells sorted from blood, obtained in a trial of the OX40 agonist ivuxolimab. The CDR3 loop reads CASSRSGTSLDEQFF. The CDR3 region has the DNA TGTGCCAGCAGCCGGTCCGGGACTAGTCTGGATGAGCAGTTCTTC.